The 12 T cell receptor beta chains presented below share a single source sample, sequenced in a study of CD8+ T cells in alopecia areata. TCR sequencing used cDNA made by reverse transcription of extracted RNA. Using immunoSEQ multiplex PCR, the repertoire was profiled, and TCRdb retains in-frame clones only, with some absent. The data contain about 82,000 clones, roughly 50% of them singletons. The sample was NKG2D-high CD8+ T cells sorted from blood. These receptors came from a human donor with alopecia areata.

V usage is TRBV15 and J usage is TRBJ2-7; 7 positions agree with TRBD1. This CDR3 comprises 15 residues. V gave up 1 base and J gave up 2 bases; unmatched junction bases: 5. In germline, CDR1 is LNHNV, CDR2 YYDKDF (reference sequence). In nucleotides, the CDR3 is TGTGCCACCAGCAGAGCGCAGGGGGTTGCCTACGAGCAGTACTTC. Amino acid sequence: CATSRAQGVAYEQYF.

The rearrangement uses TRBV19 and TRBJ2-7; 12 bases fit TRBD2. The CDR3 sequence is 14 residues long. Germline V lookup: CDR1 LNHDA, CDR2 SQIVND (reference sequence). With V trimmed by 11 bases and J by 8 bases, 13 bases remained unmatched. For the CDR3, the DNA is TGTGCCGACACGAAGCCTAGCGGGAGGGTAAAGCAGTACTTC. Translated: CADTKPSGRVKQYF. Full variable domain (remainder filled in from reference TRBV19 and TRBJ2-7): DGGITQSPKYLFRKEGQNVTLSCEQNLNHDAMYWYRQDPGQGLRLIYYSQIVNDFQKGDIAEGYSVSREKKESFPLTVTSAQKNPTAFYLCADTKPSGRVKQYFGPGTRLTVT.

This clone has just a few counts. This chain uses TRBV29-1 with TRBJ2-7; the D call may be TRBD1 or TRBD2 (5 bases each). V lost 6 bases and J 2 bases, leaving 14 bases between the germline ends. This CDR3 comprises 13 residues. CDR1 and CDR2 (germline): SQVTM, ANQGSEA. CDR3 nucleotides: TGCAGCGTCTTCGGGGACCTGGCCTACGAGCAGTACTTC. It encodes CSVFGDLAYEQYF.

This clone was seen only a few times. The chain recombines TRBV28 with TRBJ2-7; D ambiguous. The CDR3 contains 12 residues. CDR1 MDHEN and CDR2 SYDVKM come from the germline V gene. With 5 bases removed from V and 3 bases from J, the gap between germline ends came to 8 bases. The CDR3 DNA follows: TGTGCCAGCAGTCCTTACAGCTACGAGCAGTACTTC. It specifies CASSPYSYEQYF.

The chain joins TRBV27 to TRBJ2-3, with TRBD1 matching over 8 bases. The trim removed 2 bases at V and 4 bases at J, leaving 2 bases unmatched. Per the germline V gene, CDR1 is MNHEY and CDR2 is SMNVEV (reference sequence). This CDR3 has 14 residues. The CDR3 loop is CASSLGTGPDTQYF. The CDR3 bases are TGTGCCAGCAGTTTAGGGACAGGTCCAGATACGCAGTATTTT.

This clone has only a few counts. The rearrangement links TRBV29-1 to TRBJ2-1; TRBD2 agrees at 7 bases. The trim removed 3 bases at V and 9 bases at J, leaving 5 bases unmatched. The CDR3 covers 12 residues. CDR1 and CDR2 from the germline V gene are SQVTM and ANQGSEA. CDR3 region: CSVEGEGVEQFF. The CDR3 bases are TGCAGCGTTGAGGGGGAGGGTGTTGAGCAGTTCTTC.

The V call is TRBV29-1, the J call TRBJ2-2; no definite D call. The CDR3 consists of 14 residues. Trimming shortened V by 5 bases and J by 0 bases, and 10 bases separated the two germline ends. Germline CDR1 is SQVTM and CDR2 is ANQGSEA. The CDR3 loop is CSVYAGANTGELFF. CDR3 DNA: TGCAGCGTTTATGCCGGCGCGAACACCGGGGAGCTGTTTTTT.

This chain joins TRBV28 and TRBJ2-7, with D perhaps matching TRBD1 (6 bases). CDR3 length equals 13 residues. V was cut by 3 bases and J by 6 bases, with 12 bases left in between. Looked up from germline, CDR1 is MDHEN and CDR2 is SYDVKM. The CDR3 nucleotides read TGTGCCAGCAGTTTCCGTGGGGGCCTCGAGCAGTACTTC. Protein product: CASSFRGGLEQYF. Combining the CDR3 with reference TRBV28 and TRBJ2-7 gives the whole variable domain DVKVTQSSRYLVKRTGEKVFLECVQDMDHENMFWYRQDPGLGLRLIYFSYDVKMKEKGDIPEGYSVSREKKERFSLILESASTNQTSMYLCASSFRGGLEQYFGPGTRLTVT.

This clone has only one observation. The genes are TRBV27 and TRBJ2-5; TRBD2 aligns across 9 bases. After removal of 5 bases from V and 5 bases from J, the junction contained 9 bases not matched to a gene. CDR1 and CDR2 (germline): MNHEY, SMNVEV (reference sequence). The CDR3 runs 15 residues. The CDR3 loop is CASSPLAGVSETQYF. The DNA for the CDR3 is TGTGCCAGCAGTCCGTTAGCGGGAGTTTCGGAGACCCAGTACTTC.

The chain carries TRBV19 and TRBJ2-1; 8 bases map to TRBD2. The V gene end was trimmed by 4 bases and the J gene end by 4 bases; junction bases not matched to a gene: 6. CDR1 and CDR2 (germline): LNHDA, SQIVND (reference sequence). The CDR3 runs to 15 residues. The CDR3 loop reads CASSTRGGRYNEQFF. Written as DNA, the CDR3 is TGTGCCAGTAGTACTCGGGGGGGCCGGTACAATGAGCAGTTCTTC.

This chain connects TRBV30 to TRBJ2-1; D gene ambiguous. Germline CDR1 is GTSNPN and CDR2 is SVGIG (reference sequence). This CDR3 has 14 amino acids. V was cut by 1 base and J by 0 bases, with 7 bases left in between. The CDR3 sequence is CAWSGLSSYNEQFF. The DNA of the CDR3 is TGTGCCTGGAGTGGACTGAGCTCCTACAATGAGCAGTTCTTC.

The gene calls are TRBV11-2 and TRBJ2-2; D is unresolved. CDR1 is SGHAT and CDR2 is FQNNGV in the germline V gene. The CDR3 covers 12 residues. V was shortened by 0 bases and J by 7 bases, with 3 bases between the two germline ends. CDR3 DNA: TGTGCCAGCAGCTTAGAGGGCGGGGAGCTGTTTTTT. It is translated as CASSLEGGELFF.